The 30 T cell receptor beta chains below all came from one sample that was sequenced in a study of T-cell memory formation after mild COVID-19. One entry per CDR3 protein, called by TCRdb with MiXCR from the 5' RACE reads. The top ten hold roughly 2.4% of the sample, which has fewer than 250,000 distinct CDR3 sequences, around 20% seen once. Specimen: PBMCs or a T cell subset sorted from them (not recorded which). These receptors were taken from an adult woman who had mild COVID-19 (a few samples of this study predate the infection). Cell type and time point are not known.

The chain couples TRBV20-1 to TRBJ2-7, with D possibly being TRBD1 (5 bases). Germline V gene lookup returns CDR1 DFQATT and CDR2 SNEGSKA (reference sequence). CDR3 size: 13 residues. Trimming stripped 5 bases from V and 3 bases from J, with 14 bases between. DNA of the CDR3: TGCAGTGCTCCCGAAGGGGCCGGCTACGAGCAGTACTTC. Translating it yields CSAPEGAGYEQYF.

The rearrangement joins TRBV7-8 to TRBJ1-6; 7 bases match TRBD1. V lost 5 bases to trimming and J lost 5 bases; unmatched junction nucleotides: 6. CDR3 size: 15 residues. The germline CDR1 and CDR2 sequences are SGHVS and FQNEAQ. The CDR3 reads CASSPDRTNNSPLHF. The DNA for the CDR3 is TGTGCCAGCAGCCCGGACAGGACCAATAATTCACCCCTCCACTTT.

CDR3 nucleotide sequence: TGCAGTGCTTGGGCGGCGGGGAATCAGCCCCAGCATTTT. This translates into CSAWAAGNQPQHF. This chain joins TRBV20-1 and TRBJ1-5; no definite D call. The CDR3 sequence is 13 residues long. Looked up from germline, CDR1 is DFQATT and CDR2 is SNEGSKA (reference sequence). The germline V and J ends were trimmed by 5 bases and 4 bases, with 12 bases remaining between them.

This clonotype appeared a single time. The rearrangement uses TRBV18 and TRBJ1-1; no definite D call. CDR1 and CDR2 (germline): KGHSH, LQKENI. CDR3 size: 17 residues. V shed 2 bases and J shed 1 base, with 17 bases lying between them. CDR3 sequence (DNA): TGTGCCAGCTCACCATTAGCCGGGCCTGGGAGGAACACTGAAGCTTTCTTT. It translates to CASSPLAGPGRNTEAFF.

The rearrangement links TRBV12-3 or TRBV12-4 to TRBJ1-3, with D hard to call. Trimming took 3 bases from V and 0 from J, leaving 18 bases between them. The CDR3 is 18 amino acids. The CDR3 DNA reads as TGTGCCAGCAGTTTCCTCCTACAGACTTGGGTCTCTGGAAACACCATATATTTT. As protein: CASSFLLQTWVSGNTIYF.

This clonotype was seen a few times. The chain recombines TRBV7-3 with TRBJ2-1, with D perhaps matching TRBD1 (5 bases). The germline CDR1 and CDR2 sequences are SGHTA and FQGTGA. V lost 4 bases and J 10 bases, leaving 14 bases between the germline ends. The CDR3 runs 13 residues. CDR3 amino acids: CASSSQTAREQFF. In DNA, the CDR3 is TGTGCCAGCAGCTCCCAGACAGCACGGGAGCAGTTCTTC.

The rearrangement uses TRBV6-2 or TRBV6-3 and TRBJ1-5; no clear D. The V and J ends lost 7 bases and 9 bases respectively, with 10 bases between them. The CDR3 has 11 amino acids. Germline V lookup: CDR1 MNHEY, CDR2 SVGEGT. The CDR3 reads CASNHSGPQHF. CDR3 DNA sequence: TGTGCCAGCAACCACTCGGGGCCCCAGCATTTT.

The CDR3 region has the DNA TGCAGCCCTGGGACAGGGGACTTCAATCAGCCCCAGCATTTT. Residues: CSPGTGDFNQPQHF. J is TRBJ1-5 and V is TRBV20-1; TRBD1 agrees at 10 bases. CDR3 length: 14 residues. Germline lookup yields CDR1 DFQATT and CDR2 SNEGSKA (reference sequence).

CDR3 sequence reads: CASTPSGKVYEQYF. The CDR3 coding sequence is TGTGCCAGCACCCCATCCGGGAAGGTCTACGAGCAGTACTTC. The V call is TRBV6-4, the J call TRBJ2-7, with D perhaps TRBD2 (5 bases). V was shortened by 7 bases and J by 3 bases, with 16 bases between the two germline ends. The CDR3 covers 14 residues. CDR1 and CDR2 (germline): MRHNA, SNTAGT.

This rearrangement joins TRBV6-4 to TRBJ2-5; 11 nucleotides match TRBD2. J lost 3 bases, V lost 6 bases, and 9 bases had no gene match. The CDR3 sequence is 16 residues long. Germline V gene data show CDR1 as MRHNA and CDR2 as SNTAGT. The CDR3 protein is CASSTIAGGPEETQYF. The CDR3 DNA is TGTGCCAGCAGCACCATAGCGGGGGGGCCCGAAGAGACCCAGTACTTC.

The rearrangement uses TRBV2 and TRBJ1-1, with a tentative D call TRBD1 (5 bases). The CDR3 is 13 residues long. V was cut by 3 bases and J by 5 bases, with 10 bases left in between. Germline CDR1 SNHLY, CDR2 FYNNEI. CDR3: CASSEEGWTEAFF. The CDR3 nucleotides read TGTGCCAGCAGTGAGGAGGGGTGGACTGAAGCTTTCTTT.

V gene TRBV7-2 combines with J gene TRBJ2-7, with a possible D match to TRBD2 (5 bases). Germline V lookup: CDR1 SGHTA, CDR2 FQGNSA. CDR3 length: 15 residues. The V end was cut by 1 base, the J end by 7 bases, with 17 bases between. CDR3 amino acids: CASSLVTMGSGEQYF. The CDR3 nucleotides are TGTGCCAGCAGCTTAGTAACTATGGGGTCGGGAGAGCAGTACTTC.

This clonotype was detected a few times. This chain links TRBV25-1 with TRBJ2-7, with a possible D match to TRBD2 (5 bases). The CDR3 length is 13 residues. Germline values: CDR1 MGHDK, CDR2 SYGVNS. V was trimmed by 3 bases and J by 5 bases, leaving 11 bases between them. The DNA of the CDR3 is TGTGCCAGCAGTGAGAGAGGGTCCCACGAGCAGTACTTC. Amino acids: CASSERGSHEQYF.

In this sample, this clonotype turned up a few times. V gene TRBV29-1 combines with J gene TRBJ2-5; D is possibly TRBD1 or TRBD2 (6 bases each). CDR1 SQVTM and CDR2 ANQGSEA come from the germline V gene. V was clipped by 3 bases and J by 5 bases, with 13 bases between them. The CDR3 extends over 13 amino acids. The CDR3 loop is CSVDRGAGETQYF. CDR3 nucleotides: TGCAGCGTTGACAGGGGCGCGGGGGAGACCCAGTACTTC.

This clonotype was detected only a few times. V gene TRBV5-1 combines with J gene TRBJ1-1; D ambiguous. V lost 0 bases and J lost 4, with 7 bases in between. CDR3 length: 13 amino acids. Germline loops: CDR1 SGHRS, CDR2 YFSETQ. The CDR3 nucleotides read TGCGCCAGCAGCTTGGTTGAGGGCACTGAAGCTTTCTTT. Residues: CASSLVEGTEAFF. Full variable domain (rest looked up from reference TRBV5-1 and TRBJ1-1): KAGVTQTPRYLIKTRGQQVTLSCSPISGHRSVSWYQQTPGQGLQFLFEYFSETQRNKGNFPGRFSGRQFSNSRSEMNVSTLELGDSALYLCASSLVEGTEAFFGQGTRLTVV.

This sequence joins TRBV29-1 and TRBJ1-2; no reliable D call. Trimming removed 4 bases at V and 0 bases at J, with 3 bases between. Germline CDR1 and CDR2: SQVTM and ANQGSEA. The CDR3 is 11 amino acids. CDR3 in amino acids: CSVATNYGYTF. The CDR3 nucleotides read TGCAGCGTTGCCACTAACTATGGCTACACCTTC.

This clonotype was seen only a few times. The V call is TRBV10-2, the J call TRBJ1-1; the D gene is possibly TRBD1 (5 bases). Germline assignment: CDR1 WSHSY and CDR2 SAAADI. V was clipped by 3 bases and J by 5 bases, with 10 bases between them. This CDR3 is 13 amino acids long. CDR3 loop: CASSDRGATEAFF. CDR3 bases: TGCGCCAGCAGTGACCGGGGCGCGACTGAAGCTTTCTTT.

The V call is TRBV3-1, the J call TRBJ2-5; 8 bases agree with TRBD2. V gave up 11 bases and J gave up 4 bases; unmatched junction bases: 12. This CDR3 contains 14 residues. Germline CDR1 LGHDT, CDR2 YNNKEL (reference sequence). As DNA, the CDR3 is TGTGCCTGCTCAATTGCGGGGGGTCGAGAGACCCAGTACTTC. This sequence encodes CACSIAGGRETQYF.

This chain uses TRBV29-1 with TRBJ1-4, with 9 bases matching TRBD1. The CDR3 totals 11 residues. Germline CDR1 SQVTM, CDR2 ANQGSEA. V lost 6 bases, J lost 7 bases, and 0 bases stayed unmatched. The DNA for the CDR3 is TGCAGCGTGGGACAGGGTGAAAAACTGTTTTTT. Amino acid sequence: CSVGQGEKLFF.

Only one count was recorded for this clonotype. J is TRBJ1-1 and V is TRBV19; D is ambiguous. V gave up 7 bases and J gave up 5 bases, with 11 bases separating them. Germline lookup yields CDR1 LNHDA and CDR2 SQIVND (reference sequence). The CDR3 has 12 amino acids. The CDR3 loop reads CASTSRWTEAFF. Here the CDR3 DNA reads TGTGCCAGTACCTCTCGTTGGACTGAAGCTTTCTTT. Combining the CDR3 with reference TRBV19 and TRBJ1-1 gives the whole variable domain DGGITQSPKYLFRKEGQNVTLSCEQNLNHDAMYWYRQDPGQGLRLIYYSQIVNDFQKGDIAEGYSVSREKKESFPLTVTSAQKNPTAFYLCASTSRWTEAFFGQGTRLTVV.

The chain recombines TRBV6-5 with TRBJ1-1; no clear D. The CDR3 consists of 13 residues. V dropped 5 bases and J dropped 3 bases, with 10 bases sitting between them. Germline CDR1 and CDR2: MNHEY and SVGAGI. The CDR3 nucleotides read TGTGCCAGCAGTCCCTTCCGGGACACTGAAGCTTTCTTT. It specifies CASSPFRDTEAFF.

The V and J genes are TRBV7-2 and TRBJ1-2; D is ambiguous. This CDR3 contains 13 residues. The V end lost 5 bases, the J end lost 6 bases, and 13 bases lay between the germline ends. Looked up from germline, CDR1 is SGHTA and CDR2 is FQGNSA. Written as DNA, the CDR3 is TGTGCCAGCAGCCGCAGTAGGCGGGATGGCTACACCTTC. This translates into CASSRSRRDGYTF. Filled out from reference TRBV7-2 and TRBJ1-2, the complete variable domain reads GAGVSQSPSNKVTEKGKDVELRCDPISGHTALYWYRQSLGQGLEFLIYFQGNSAPDKSGLPSDRFSAERTGGSVSTLTIQRTQQEDSAVYLCASSRSRRDGYTFGSGTRLTVV.

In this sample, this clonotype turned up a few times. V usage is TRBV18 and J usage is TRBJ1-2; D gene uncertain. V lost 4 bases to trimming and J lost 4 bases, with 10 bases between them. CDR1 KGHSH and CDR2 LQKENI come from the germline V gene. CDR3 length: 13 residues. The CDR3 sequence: CASSLTLSYGYTF. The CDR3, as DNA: TGTGCCAGCTCACTCACCCTAAGCTATGGCTACACCTTC.

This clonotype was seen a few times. The CDR3 DNA is TGTGCCAGCAGCCCCCCAGCAAACGGGGAGCTGTTTTTT. Its translation is CASSPPANGELFF. This chain uses TRBV7-9 with TRBJ2-2; D ambiguous. In germline, CDR1 is SEHNR, CDR2 FQNEAQ (reference sequence). Trimming cost V 5 bases and J 7 bases, with 11 bases left between them. The CDR3 spans 13 residues. Filled out from reference TRBV7-9 and TRBJ2-2, the complete variable domain reads DTGVSQNPRHKITKRGQNVTFRCDPISEHNRLYWYRQTLGQGPEFLTYFQNEAQLEKSRLLSDRFSAERPKGSFSTLEIQRTEQGDSAMYLCASSPPANGELFFGEGSRLTVL.

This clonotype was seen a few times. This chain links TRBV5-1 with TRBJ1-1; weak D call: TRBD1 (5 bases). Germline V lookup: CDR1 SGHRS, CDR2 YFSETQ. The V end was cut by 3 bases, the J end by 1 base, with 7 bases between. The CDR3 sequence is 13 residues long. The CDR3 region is CASSYDRNTEAFF. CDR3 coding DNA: TGCGCCAGCAGCTATGACAGGAACACTGAAGCTTTCTTT.

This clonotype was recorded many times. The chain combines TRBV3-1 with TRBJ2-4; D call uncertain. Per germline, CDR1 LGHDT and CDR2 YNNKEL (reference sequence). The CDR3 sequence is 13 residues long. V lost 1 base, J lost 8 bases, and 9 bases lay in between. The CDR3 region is CASSQAWGDIQYF. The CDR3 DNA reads TGTGCCAGCAGCCAAGCGTGGGGTGACATTCAGTACTTC.

CDR3 DNA sequence: TGTGCCAGCAGCTCAACTGCGGGCGGGAACAATGAGCAGTTCTTC. This codes for CASSSTAGGNNEQFF. The rearrangement links TRBV7-6 to TRBJ2-1; D is perhaps TRBD2 (6 bases). This CDR3 contains 15 residues. V shed 4 bases and J shed 5 bases, with 15 bases lying between them. Germline CDR1 and CDR2: SGHVS and FNYEAQ. The variable domain in full, with the rest retrieved from reference TRBV7-6 and TRBJ2-1, is GAGVSQSPRYKVTKRGQDVALRCDPISGHVSLYWYRQALGQGPEFLTYFNYEAQQDKSGLPNDRFSAERPEGSISTLTIQRTEQRDSAMYRCASSSTAGGNNEQFFGPGTRLTVL.

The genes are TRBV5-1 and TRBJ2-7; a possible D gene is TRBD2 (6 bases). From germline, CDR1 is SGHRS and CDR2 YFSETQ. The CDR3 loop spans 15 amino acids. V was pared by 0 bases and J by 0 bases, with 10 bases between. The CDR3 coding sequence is TGCGCCAGCAGCTTGGCCGGGGGAACCTCCTACGAGCAGTACTTC. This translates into CASSLAGGTSYEQYF.

The CDR3 spells CASSRPLAGLRKAQYF. Here the CDR3 DNA reads TGTGCCAGCAGCCGTCCTTTAGCGGGTCTAAGAAAGGCGCAGTACTTC. The rearrangement links TRBV7-2 to TRBJ2-7, with 7 nucleotides matching TRBD2. The V segment lost 5 bases and the J segment 9 bases; nucleotides outside the gene matches: 19. The CDR3 has 16 residues. Germline V gene data show CDR1 as SGHTA and CDR2 as FQGNSA.

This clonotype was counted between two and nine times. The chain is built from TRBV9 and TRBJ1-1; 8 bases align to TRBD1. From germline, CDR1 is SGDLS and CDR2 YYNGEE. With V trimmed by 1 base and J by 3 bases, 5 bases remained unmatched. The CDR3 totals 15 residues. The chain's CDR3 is CASSVQGAGDTEAFF. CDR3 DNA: TGTGCCAGCAGCGTACAGGGGGCAGGAGACACTGAAGCTTTCTTT.